This TCR beta chain was sequenced for a study of blood T cell repertoires in COVID-19 (TCRdb year 2020). Describing the broader study: The collaborator samples originated in the United States, Italy and Spain and spanned the acute and convalescent phases of COVID-19. The material from the prospective study consisted of cDNA or gDNA derived from T cells, B-cell-depleted T cells, or PBMCs. The dataset comprised deeply sampled blood TCRbeta repertoires from subjects exposed to, actively infected with, or recovered from COVID-19. The repertoires were released in a freely available public database intended as a resource for research on the immune response to SARS-CoV-2. Samples came from the ongoing ImmuneRACE study (first 160 participants) plus 1,254 subjects from 6 global collaborators. Sample metadata almost always included a de-identified subject ID, COVID-19 status, age in years and sex. Where available, HLA class I and class II types were taken from metadata supplied by the sample provider and were not determined by assay-based typing.

Notes on this clone: No antigen is known for it. Per-nucleotide qualities are absent, and no much larger clonotype sits a single base away.

TCRbeta CDR3 regions were amplified from genomic DNA using the immunoSEQ Assay, a bias-controlled multiplex PCR. As for the original processing: Within the assay, amplification of reference gene primers was used to estimate how many nucleated cells each sample contained. Sequence reads were collapsed and filtered to measure the absolute abundance of every unique TCRbeta CDR3 rearrangement. For each sample, productive Simpson clonality was calculated as the square root of Simpson's diversity index across productive rearrangements. Held by TCRdb, this immuneACCESS table contains in-frame sequences only and omits some clones. Under half of the omission traces to an unresolved V gene where checked; the cause of the rest is unknown. Clone size and V and J calls were adopted from that table, with D and trimming inferred from the DNA. The sample data list 80,000 or so clones, and 80% of these were observed just once. The ten largest clones add up to 4.5% to 5.5% of the sample.

Collaborating institutions collected whole blood in K2EDTA tubes following their own protocols. For TCRbeta analysis, collaborators shipped samples in one of three forms: frozen whole blood, isolated PBMCs, or DNA extracted from either of those sample types. The CDR3 measures 11 amino acids from cysteine to phenylalanine. Here the CDR3 DNA is all that survives: 33 bases in frame from base 1. From a lookup of the germline V gene (reference sequence), CDR1 and CDR2 are DFQATT and SNEGSKA. The germline ends are 5 bases apart after V is trimmed by 0 bases and J by 6 bases. General conclusions and limits of the study: The amount of clinical and demographic metadata varied by source and participant and was provided uncurated.

Sequenced sample: peripheral blood. This TCR was sampled from a woman aged 70-85 years with acute or convalescent COVID-19. The rearranged chain carries TRBV20-1 and TRBJ1-1; the D gene is unclear. Here the CDR3 is given as CSARDQSEAFF. The sequence in DNA is TGCAGTGCTAGAGATCAGTCTGAAGCTTTCTTT.